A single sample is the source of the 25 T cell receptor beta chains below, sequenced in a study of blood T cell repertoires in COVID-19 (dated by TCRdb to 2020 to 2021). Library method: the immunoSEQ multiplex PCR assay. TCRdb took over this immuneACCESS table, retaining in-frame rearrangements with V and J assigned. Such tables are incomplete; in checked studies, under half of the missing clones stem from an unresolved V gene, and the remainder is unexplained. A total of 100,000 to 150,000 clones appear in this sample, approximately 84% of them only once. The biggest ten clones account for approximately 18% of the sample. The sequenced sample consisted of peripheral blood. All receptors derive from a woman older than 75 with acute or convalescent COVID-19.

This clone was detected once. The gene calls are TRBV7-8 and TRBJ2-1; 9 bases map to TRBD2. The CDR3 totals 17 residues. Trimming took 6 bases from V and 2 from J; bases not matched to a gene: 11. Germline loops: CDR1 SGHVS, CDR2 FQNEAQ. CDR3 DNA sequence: TGTGCCAGCAGTCCCGGCGGGGCGGGAGGGCCCTACAATGAGCAGTTCTTC. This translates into CASSPGGAGGPYNEQFF.

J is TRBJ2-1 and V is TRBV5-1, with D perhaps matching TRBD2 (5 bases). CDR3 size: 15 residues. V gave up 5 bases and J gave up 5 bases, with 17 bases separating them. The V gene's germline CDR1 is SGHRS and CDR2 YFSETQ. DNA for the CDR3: TGCGCCAGCAGACCTGATGACTACCCGAACAATGAGCAGTTCTTC. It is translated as CASRPDDYPNNEQFF.

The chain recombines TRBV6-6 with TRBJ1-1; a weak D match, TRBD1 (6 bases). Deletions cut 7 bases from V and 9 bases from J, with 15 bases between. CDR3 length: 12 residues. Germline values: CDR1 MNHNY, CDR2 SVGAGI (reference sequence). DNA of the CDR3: TGTGCCAGCACCGCGACAGGTTTTAAAGCTTTCTTT. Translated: CASTATGFKAFF.

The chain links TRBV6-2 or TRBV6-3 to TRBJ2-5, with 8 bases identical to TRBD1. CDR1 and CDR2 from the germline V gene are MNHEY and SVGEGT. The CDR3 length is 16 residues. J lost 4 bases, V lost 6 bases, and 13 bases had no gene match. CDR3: CASSHRKTGTGETQYF. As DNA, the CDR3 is TGTGCCAGCAGCCATAGAAAGACAGGGACAGGAGAGACCCAGTACTTC.

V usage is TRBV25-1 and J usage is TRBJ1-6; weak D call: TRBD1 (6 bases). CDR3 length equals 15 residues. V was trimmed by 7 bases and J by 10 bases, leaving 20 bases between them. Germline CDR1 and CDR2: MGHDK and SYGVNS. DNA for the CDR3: TGTGCCAGCACGGAAGGGGGAAGGACCGGGTCACCCCTCCACTTT. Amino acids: CASTEGGRTGSPLHF.

CDR3 sequence reads: CASNSQGNTGELFF. The CDR3 DNA is TGTGCCAGCAATTCACAGGGGAACACCGGGGAGCTGTTTTTT. The chain recombines TRBV27 with TRBJ2-2; a possible D gene is TRBD1 (6 bases). Deletions cut 7 bases from V and 1 base from J, with 10 bases between. The V gene's germline CDR1 is MNHEY and CDR2 SMNVEV (reference sequence). The CDR3 runs 14 residues.

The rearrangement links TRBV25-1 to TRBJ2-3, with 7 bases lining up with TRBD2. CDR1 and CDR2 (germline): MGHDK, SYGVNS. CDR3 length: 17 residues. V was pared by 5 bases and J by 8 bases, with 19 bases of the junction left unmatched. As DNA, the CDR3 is TGTGCCAGCAGTCAATGGGGAGGGATCGGGTCCCCAGGTACGCAGTATTTT. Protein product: CASSQWGGIGSPGTQYF.

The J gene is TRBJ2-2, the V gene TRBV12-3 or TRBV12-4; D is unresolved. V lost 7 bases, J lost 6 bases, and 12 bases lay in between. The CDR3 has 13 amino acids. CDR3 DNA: TGTGCCAGCAACCCCTGGCTAGCCGGGGAGCTGTTTTTT. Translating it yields CASNPWLAGELFF.

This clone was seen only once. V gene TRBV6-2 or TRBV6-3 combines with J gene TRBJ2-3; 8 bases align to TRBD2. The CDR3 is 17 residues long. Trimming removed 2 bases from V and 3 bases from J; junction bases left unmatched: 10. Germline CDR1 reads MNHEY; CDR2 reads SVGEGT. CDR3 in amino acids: CASSYPIGRGDTDTQYF. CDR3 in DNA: TGTGCCAGCAGTTACCCCATCGGGCGGGGGGATACAGATACGCAGTATTTT.

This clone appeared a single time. The CDR3 loop is CASSVQGTFTGNTIYF. In DNA form, the CDR3 reads TGTGCCAGTAGTGTACAGGGTACTTTTACTGGAAACACCATATATTTT. The rearrangement uses TRBV19 and TRBJ1-3; TRBD1 might be the D (6 bases). Germline values: CDR1 LNHDA, CDR2 SQIVND (reference sequence). The CDR3 totals 16 residues. Between the trimmed V and J ends, which lost 5 bases and 2 bases, there was a span of 16 bases. The whole variable domain, filled in from reference TRBV19 and TRBJ1-3, reads DGGITQSPKYLFRKEGQNVTLSCEQNLNHDAMYWYRQDPGQGLRLIYYSQIVNDFQKGDIAEGYSVSREKKESFPLTVTSAQKNPTAFYLCASSVQGTFTGNTIYFGEGSWLTVV.

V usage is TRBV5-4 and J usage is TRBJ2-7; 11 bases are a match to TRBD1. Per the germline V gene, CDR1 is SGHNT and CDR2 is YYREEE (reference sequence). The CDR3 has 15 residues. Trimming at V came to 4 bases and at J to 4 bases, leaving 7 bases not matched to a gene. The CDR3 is CASSRGQGGRYEQYF. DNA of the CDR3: TGTGCCAGCAGCCGGGGACAGGGGGGGAGATACGAGCAGTACTTC.

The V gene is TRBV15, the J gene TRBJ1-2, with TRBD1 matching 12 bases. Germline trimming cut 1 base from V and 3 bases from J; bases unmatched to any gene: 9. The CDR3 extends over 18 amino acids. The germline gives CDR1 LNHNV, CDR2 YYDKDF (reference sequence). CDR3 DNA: TGTGCCACCAGCAGAGCCCGGCCAGGGACAGGGGGCTACTATGGCTACACCTTC. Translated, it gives CATSRARPGTGGYYGYTF.

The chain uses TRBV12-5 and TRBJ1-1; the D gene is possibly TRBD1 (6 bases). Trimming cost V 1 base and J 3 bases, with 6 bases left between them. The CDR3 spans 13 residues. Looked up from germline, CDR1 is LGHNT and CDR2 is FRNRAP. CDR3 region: CASGLDRDTEAFF. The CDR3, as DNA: TGTGCTAGTGGTTTGGACAGGGACACTGAAGCTTTCTTT. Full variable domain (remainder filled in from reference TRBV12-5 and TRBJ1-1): DARVTQTPRHKVTEMGQEVTMRCQPILGHNTVFWYRQTMMQGLELLAYFRNRAPLDDSGMPKDRFSAEMPDATLATLKIQPSEPRDSAVYFCASGLDRDTEAFFGQGTRLTVV.

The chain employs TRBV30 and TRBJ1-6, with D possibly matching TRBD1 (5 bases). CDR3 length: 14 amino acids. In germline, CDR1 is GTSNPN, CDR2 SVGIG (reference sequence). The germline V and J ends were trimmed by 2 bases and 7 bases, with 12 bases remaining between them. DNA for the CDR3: TGTGCCTGGAGTCTCGGGGACTCGAATTCACCCCTCCACTTT. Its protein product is CAWSLGDSNSPLHF.

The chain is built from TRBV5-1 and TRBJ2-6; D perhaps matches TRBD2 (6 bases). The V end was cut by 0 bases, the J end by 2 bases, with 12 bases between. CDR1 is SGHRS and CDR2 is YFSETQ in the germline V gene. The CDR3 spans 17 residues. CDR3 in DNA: TGCGCCAGCAGCTTGGGGGACTTCTCCCCTGGGGCCAACGTCCTGACTTTC. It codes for CASSLGDFSPGANVLTF. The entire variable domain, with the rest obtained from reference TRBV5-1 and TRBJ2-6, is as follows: KAGVTQTPRYLIKTRGQQVTLSCSPISGHRSVSWYQQTPGQGLQFLFEYFSETQRNKGNFPGRFSGRQFSNSRSEMNVSTLELGDSALYLCASSLGDFSPGANVLTFGAGSRLTVL.

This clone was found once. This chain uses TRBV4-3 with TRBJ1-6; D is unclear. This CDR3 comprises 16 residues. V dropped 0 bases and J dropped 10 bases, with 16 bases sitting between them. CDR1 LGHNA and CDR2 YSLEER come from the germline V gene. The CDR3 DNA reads TGCGCCAGCAGCCAAGATAGCGCTCAAGGCGGATCACCCCTCCACTTT. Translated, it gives CASSQDSAQGGSPLHF.

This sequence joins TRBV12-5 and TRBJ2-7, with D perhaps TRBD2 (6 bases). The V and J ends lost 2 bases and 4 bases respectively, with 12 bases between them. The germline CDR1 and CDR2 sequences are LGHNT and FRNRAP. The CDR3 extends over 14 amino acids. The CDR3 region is CASGLPHRGYEQYF. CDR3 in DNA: TGTGCTAGTGGTTTGCCCCACCGGGGGTACGAGCAGTACTTC. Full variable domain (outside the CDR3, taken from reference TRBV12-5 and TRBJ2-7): DARVTQTPRHKVTEMGQEVTMRCQPILGHNTVFWYRQTMMQGLELLAYFRNRAPLDDSGMPKDRFSAEMPDATLATLKIQPSEPRDSAVYFCASGLPHRGYEQYFGPGTRLTVT.

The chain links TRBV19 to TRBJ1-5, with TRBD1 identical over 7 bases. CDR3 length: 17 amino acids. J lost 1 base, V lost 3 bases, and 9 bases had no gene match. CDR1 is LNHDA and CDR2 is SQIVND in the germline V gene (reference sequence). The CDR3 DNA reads TGTGCCAGTAGTATTCGAGAAGGGGGCGCAAGCAATCAGCCCCAGCATTTT. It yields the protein CASSIREGGASNQPQHF.

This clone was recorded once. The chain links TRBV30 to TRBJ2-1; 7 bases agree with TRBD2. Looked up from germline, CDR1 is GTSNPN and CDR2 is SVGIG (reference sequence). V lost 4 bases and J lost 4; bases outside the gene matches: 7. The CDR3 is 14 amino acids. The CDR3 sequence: CAWTPSGAYNEQFF. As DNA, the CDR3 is TGTGCCTGGACCCCTAGCGGAGCGTACAATGAGCAGTTCTTC. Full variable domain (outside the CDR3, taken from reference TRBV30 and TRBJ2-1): SQTIHQWPATLVQPVGSPLSLECTVEGTSNPNLYWYRQAAGRGLQLLFYSVGIGQISSEVPQNLSASRPQDRQFILSSKKLLLSDSGFYLCAWTPSGAYNEQFFGPGTRLTVL.

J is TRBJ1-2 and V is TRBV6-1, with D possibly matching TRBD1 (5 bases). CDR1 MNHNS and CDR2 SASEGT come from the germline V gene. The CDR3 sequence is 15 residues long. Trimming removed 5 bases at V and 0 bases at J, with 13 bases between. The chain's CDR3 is CASSTRGRTNYGYTF. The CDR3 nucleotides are TGTGCCAGCAGTACCCGGGGGAGGACTAACTATGGCTACACCTTC.

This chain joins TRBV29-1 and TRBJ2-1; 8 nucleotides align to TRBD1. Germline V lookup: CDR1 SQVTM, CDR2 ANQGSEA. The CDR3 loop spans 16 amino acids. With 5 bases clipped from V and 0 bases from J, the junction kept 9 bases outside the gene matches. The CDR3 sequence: CSVLTHRGSSYNEQFF. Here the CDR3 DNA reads TGCAGCGTTCTAACACACAGGGGGAGCTCCTACAATGAGCAGTTCTTC.

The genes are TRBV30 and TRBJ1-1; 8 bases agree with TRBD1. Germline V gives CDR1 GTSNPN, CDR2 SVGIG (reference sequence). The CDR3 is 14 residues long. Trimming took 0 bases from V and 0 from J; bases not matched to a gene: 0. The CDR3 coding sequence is TGTGCCTGGAGTGTACAGGGGGTGAACACTGAAGCTTTCTTT. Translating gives CAWSVQGVNTEAFF.

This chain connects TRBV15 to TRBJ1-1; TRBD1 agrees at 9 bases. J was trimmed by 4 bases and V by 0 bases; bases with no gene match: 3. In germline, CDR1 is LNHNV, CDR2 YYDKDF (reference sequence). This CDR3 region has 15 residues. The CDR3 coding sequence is TGTGCCACCAGCAGAGAGGTGGACAGGGGCACTGAAGCTTTCTTT. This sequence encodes CATSREVDRGTEAFF.

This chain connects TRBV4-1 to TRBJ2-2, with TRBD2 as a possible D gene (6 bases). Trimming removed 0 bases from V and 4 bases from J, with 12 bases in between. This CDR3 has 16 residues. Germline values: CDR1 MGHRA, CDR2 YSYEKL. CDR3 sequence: CASSQEDGGSTGELFF. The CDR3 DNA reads TGCGCCAGCAGCCAAGAGGATGGAGGGAGCACCGGGGAGCTGTTTTTT.

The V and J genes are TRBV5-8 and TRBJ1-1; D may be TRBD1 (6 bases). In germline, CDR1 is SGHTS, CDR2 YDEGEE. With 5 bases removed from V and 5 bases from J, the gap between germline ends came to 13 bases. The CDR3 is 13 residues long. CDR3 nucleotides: TGTGCCAGCAGGGGAAGGGGGTGGACTGAAGCTTTCTTT. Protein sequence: CASRGRGWTEAFF.